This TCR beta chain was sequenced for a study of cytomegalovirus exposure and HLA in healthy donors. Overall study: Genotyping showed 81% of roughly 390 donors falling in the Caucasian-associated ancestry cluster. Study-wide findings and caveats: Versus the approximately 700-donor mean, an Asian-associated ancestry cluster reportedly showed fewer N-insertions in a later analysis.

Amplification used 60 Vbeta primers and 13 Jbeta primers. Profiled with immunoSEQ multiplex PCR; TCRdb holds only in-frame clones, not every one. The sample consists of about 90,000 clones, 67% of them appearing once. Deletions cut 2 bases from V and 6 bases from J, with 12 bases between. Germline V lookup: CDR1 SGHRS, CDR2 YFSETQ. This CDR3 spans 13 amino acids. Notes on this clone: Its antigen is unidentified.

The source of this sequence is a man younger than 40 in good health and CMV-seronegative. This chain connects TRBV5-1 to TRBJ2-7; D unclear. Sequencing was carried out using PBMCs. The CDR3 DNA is TGCGCCAGCAGCTTTAACTTGATAAGCGAGCAGTACTTC. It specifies CASSFNLISEQYF.